This TCR beta chain was sequenced in a study of blood T cell repertoires in COVID-19. Study-wide context: Acute and convalescent COVID-19 samples came from the United States, Italy and Spain. Sources were T cells, B-cell-depleted T cells, or PBMCs; the material itself was cDNA or gDNA.

Methods used by the authors: Quantification of nucleated cells was approximated via reference gene primer amplification. Here immunoSEQ multiplex PCR was the method, and the copy in TCRdb shows in-frame clones only, minus some. For V, J and clone size, that table is used; D and trimming come from the DNA. The sample carries 220,000 or so clones, 82% recorded once. The CDR3 totals 16 residues. Germline V gene data show CDR1 as WNHNN and CDR2 as SYGVQD (reference sequence). V gave up 10 bases and J gave up 0 bases, with 19 bases separating them. The TCR originated in a woman aged 80 or older with COVID-19, enrolled during active disease. The chain employs TRBV10-1 and TRBJ1-5, with D tentatively TRBD1 (6 bases). The material sequenced was peripheral blood. The CDR3 sequence is CATALSGVYSNQPQHF. The CDR3 DNA reads as TGCGCCACCGCCCTCTCAGGGGTGTATAGCAATCAGCCCCAGCATTTT.